What follows are 25 T cell receptor beta chains derived from one specimen sequenced in a study of T cell responses to AZD1222 COVID-19 vaccine. Measured with immunoSEQ multiplex PCR; TCRdb has only the in-frame clones, and not every one. The table lists tens of thousands of clones, 85% of them singletons. The sequenced sample was peripheral blood, obtained on day 0 of AZD1222 vaccination. These receptor sequences come from an adult in good health.

The chain links TRBV28 to TRBJ1-1; TRBD1 aligns across 7 bases. Germline V gene data show CDR1 as MDHEN and CDR2 as SYDVKM. Germline trimming cut 4 bases from V and 3 bases from J; bases unmatched to any gene: 5. The CDR3 is 14 amino acids. The CDR3 sequence is CASSYRGGDTEAFF. The CDR3 DNA is TGTGCCAGCAGTTACAGGGGTGGGGACACTGAAGCTTTCTTT.

V and J are TRBV6-5 and TRBJ1-3; TRBD1 is a possible D gene (6 bases). CDR1 and CDR2 (germline): MNHEY, SVGAGI. The CDR3 covers 13 residues. V was pared by 7 bases and J by 7 bases, with 14 bases between. Here the CDR3 DNA reads TGTGCCAGCACCCGGGGGCCGCGGAACACCATATATTTT. Translation: CASTRGPRNTIYF.

The chain joins TRBV11-2 to TRBJ2-3; D may match TRBD1 or TRBD2 (6 bases each). Germline V gene data show CDR1 as SGHAT and CDR2 as FQNNGV. The germline V and J ends were trimmed by 4 bases and 4 bases, with 27 bases remaining between them. This CDR3 has 19 residues. CDR3 sequence: CASSSWWAEGGKGADTQYF. The CDR3 nucleotides are TGTGCCAGCAGCTCCTGGTGGGCCGAAGGAGGGAAGGGGGCAGATACGCAGTATTTT.

The J gene is TRBJ2-2, the V gene TRBV11-2, with D possibly being TRBD1 or TRBD2 (5 bases each). The germline V gene encodes CDR1 SGHAT and CDR2 FQNNGV. This CDR3 is built from 17 residues. V lost 5 bases and J 3 bases, leaving 19 bases between the germline ends. The CDR3 nucleotides are TGTGCCAGCAGCCCCTTGACCTACCGGGACCACACCGGGGAGCTGTTTTTT. Translating it yields CASSPLTYRDHTGELFF.

V gene TRBV29-1 combines with J gene TRBJ1-2, with a weak D call TRBD1 (5 bases). Per the germline V gene, CDR1 is SQVTM and CDR2 is ANQGSEA. V was clipped by 5 bases and J by 1 base, with 8 bases between them. The CDR3 length is 12 residues. Written as DNA, the CDR3 is TGCAGCGTTAGGGACCTTAACTATGGCTACACCTTC. Amino acid sequence: CSVRDLNYGYTF.

This sequence joins TRBV4-3 and TRBJ2-2; 8 bases line up with TRBD1. The CDR3 is made up of 17 amino acids. From germline, CDR1 is LGHNA and CDR2 YSLEER. V shed 0 bases and J 4 bases; nucleotides not matched to a gene: 7. CDR3 sequence: CASSQDRATGVTGELFF. CDR3 sequence (DNA): TGCGCCAGCAGCCAAGATCGTGCGACAGGGGTCACCGGGGAGCTGTTTTTT.

CDR3 bases: TGTGCCAGCAGCCTAAGCTCCTACAATGAGCAGTTCTTC. Amino acid sequence: CASSLSSYNEQFF. The J gene is TRBJ2-1, the V gene TRBV7-6; the D is unclear. Germline CDR1 is SGHVS and CDR2 is FNYEAQ. This CDR3 is built from 13 residues. The V and J ends lost 5 bases and 0 bases respectively, with 5 bases between them.

The chain recombines TRBV28 with TRBJ1-2; TRBD1 matches at 7 bases. Losses at the gene ends were 6 bases for V and 6 bases for J; bases not matched to a gene: 7. The CDR3 totals 13 residues. The V gene's germline CDR1 is MDHEN and CDR2 SYDVKM. The CDR3 DNA reads TGTGCCAGCAGCTCTACAGGGGTTAATGGCTACACCTTC. It yields the protein CASSSTGVNGYTF.

This clone was detected a few times. The gene calls are TRBV4-3 and TRBJ2-3, with a tentative D call TRBD2 (6 bases). The ends were cut back, 1 base at V and 4 bases at J, with 12 bases in the middle. From germline, CDR1 is LGHNA and CDR2 YSLEER. The CDR3 totals 15 residues. As DNA, the CDR3 is TGCGCCAGCAGCCAAGGGATAGGAGGGTCAGATACGCAGTATTTT. Its protein is CASSQGIGGSDTQYF.

The CDR3 reads CASSPTSLRADTQYF. The CDR3 DNA reads as TGTGCCAGCAGCCCCACTAGCCTTCGCGCAGATACGCAGTATTTT. V and J are TRBV3-1 (or the pseudogene TRBV3-2) and TRBJ2-3; the D gene is possibly TRBD2 (6 bases). From germline, CDR1 is LGHDT and CDR2 YNNKEL (reference sequence). Trimming took off 4 bases at V and 4 bases at J, with 15 bases between the two ends. The CDR3 contains 15 residues.

The genes are TRBV7-6 and TRBJ1-1; the D gene is possibly TRBD1 (6 bases). Germline CDR1 and CDR2: SGHVS and FNYEAQ. This CDR3 spans 16 amino acids. Trimming shortened V by 6 bases and J by 1 base, and 18 bases separated the two germline ends. The CDR3 region has the DNA TGTGCCAGCAGTTCAATCACTCCGGGACAGAACACTGAAGCTTTCTTT. It specifies CASSSITPGQNTEAFF. Complete variable domain (other parts from reference TRBV7-6 and TRBJ1-1): GAGVSQSPRYKVTKRGQDVALRCDPISGHVSLYWYRQALGQGPEFLTYFNYEAQQDKSGLPNDRFSAERPEGSISTLTIQRTEQRDSAMYRCASSSITPGQNTEAFFGQGTRLTVV.

This clone was detected only a few times. The CDR3: CASSPGADLGYTF. CDR3 DNA sequence: TGTGCCAGCAGCCCCGGGGCCGATCTGGGCTACACCTTC. This chain uses TRBV6-5 with TRBJ1-2, with TRBD1 as a possible D gene (5 bases). This CDR3 contains 13 residues. From germline, CDR1 is MNHEY and CDR2 SVGAGI. Trimming cost V 6 bases and J 8 bases, with 16 bases left between them.

The chain couples TRBV7-9 to TRBJ2-5; no firm D call. The CDR3 is 12 amino acids. Germline V CDR1 and CDR2: SEHNR, FQNEAQ (reference sequence). Trimming stripped 2 bases from V and 5 bases from J, with 6 bases between. The CDR3 DNA sequence: TGTGCCAGCAGCTTAAATTATGAGACCCAGTACTTC. Translation gives CASSLNYETQYF. Complete variable domain (other parts from reference TRBV7-9 and TRBJ2-5): DTGVSQNPRHKITKRGQNVTFRCDPISEHNRLYWYRQTLGQGPEFLTYFQNEAQLEKSRLLSDRFSAERPKGSFSTLEIQRTEQGDSAMYLCASSLNYETQYFGPGTRLLVL.

The V call is TRBV3-1 (or the pseudogene TRBV3-2), the J call TRBJ1-2, with a possible D match to TRBD1 (5 bases). Per the germline V gene, CDR1 is LGHDT and CDR2 is YNNKEL (reference sequence). The CDR3 totals 12 residues. Trimming left V 3 bases short and J 12 bases short, with 14 bases between. This chain's CDR3 is CASSQGSAGNTF. The CDR3 DNA sequence: TGTGCCAGCAGCCAGGGGTCCGCAGGGAACACCTTC.

The chain couples TRBV5-6 to TRBJ2-5; 10 nucleotides agree with TRBD2. CDR1 and CDR2 from the germline V gene are SGHDT and YYEEEE. V was pared by 4 bases and J by 4 bases, with 10 bases of the junction left unmatched. The length of the CDR3 is 16 residues. CDR3 protein: CASSQQGLATGETQYF. The CDR3 DNA follows: TGTGCCAGCAGCCAGCAGGGACTAGCGACTGGAGAGACCCAGTACTTC.

This rearrangement joins TRBV28 to TRBJ2-6, with D hard to call. The CDR3 is 15 residues long. V lost 5 bases to trimming and J lost 2 bases, with 10 bases between them. Germline V gene lookup returns CDR1 MDHEN and CDR2 SYDVKM. CDR3 DNA sequence: TGTGCCAGCAGTCTCACGCCCCCTGGGGCCAACGTCCTGACTTTC. It codes for CASSLTPPGANVLTF. The whole variable domain, filled in from reference TRBV28 and TRBJ2-6, reads DVKVTQSSRYLVKRTGEKVFLECVQDMDHENMFWYRQDPGLGLRLIYFSYDVKMKEKGDIPEGYSVSREKKERFSLILESASTNQTSMYLCASSLTPPGANVLTFGAGSRLTVL.

The rearrangement joins TRBV6-1 to TRBJ2-6, with no clear D. Looked up from germline, CDR1 is MNHNS and CDR2 is SASEGT. Deletions cut 3 bases from V and 1 base from J, with 4 bases between. The CDR3 length is 14 residues. CDR3 region: CASSEHSGANVLTF. In nucleotides, the CDR3 is TGTGCCAGCAGTGAGCATTCTGGGGCCAACGTCCTGACTTTC.

The chain employs TRBV5-4 and TRBJ1-6; D is ambiguous. Looked up from germline, CDR1 is SGHNT and CDR2 is YYREEE (reference sequence). This CDR3 contains 15 residues. V was trimmed by 4 bases and J by 0 bases, leaving 8 bases between them. CDR3 sequence reads: CASSIGSSYNSPLHF. The CDR3 nucleotides are TGTGCCAGCAGCATAGGGAGCTCCTATAATTCACCCCTCCACTTT.

The chain employs TRBV11-2 and TRBJ2-5; maybe TRBD1 (6 bases). Germline CDR1 SGHAT, CDR2 FQNNGV. The CDR3 covers 17 residues. V lost 0 bases, J lost 1 base, and 15 bases lay in between. DNA of the CDR3: TGTGCCAGCAGCTTAGAAAGGGGGTTCGACCGCCAAGAGACCCAGTACTTC. It codes for CASSLERGFDRQETQYF.

Here the CDR3 reads CASSLTGSRNQPQHF. The CDR3 region has the DNA TGCGCCAGCAGCCTGACAGGTTCGCGCAATCAGCCCCAGCATTTT. The chain employs TRBV5-1 and TRBJ1-5; TRBD1 might be the D (6 bases). Germline values: CDR1 SGHRS, CDR2 YFSETQ. The length of the CDR3 is 15 residues. V lost 4 bases and J lost 2, with 13 bases in between.

The V gene is TRBV6-6, the J gene TRBJ1-1, with 8 bases that match TRBD1. CDR3 length: 15 residues. The germline CDR1 and CDR2 sequences are MNHNY and SVGAGI (reference sequence). V was clipped by 4 bases and J by 1 base; unmatched bases: 5. The CDR3 protein is CASSSRQGTNTEAFF. CDR3 in DNA: TGTGCCAGCAGTTCCAGACAGGGGACGAACACTGAAGCTTTCTTT.

This chain links TRBV3-1 (or the pseudogene TRBV3-2) with TRBJ1-6, with a possible D match to TRBD1 (5 bases). V was clipped by 1 base and J by 10 bases, with 14 bases between them. The CDR3 totals 15 residues. Germline loops: CDR1 LGHDT, CDR2 YNNKEL (reference sequence). The CDR3 reads CASSQGGGLGSPLHF. CDR3 in DNA: TGTGCCAGCAGCCAAGGTGGGGGATTAGGCTCACCCCTCCACTTT.

The rearrangement joins TRBV3-1 (or the pseudogene TRBV3-2) to TRBJ2-1; D may be TRBD1 (6 bases). Germline V gene lookup returns CDR1 LGHDT and CDR2 YNNKEL (reference sequence). The V end was cut by 0 bases, the J end by 2 bases, with 14 bases between. This CDR3 has 17 residues. The CDR3 here is CASSQDRRRQAYNEQFF. CDR3 nucleotides: TGTGCCAGCAGCCAAGATAGAAGGAGACAGGCCTACAATGAGCAGTTCTTC.

J is TRBJ2-2 and V is TRBV9, with D possibly matching TRBD1 (7 bases). The V end lost 3 bases, the J end lost 1 base, and 10 bases lay between the germline ends. The CDR3 has 15 amino acids. Looked up from germline, CDR1 is SGDLS and CDR2 is YYNGEE. The CDR3 region is CASSAQGGNTGELFF. The CDR3 coding sequence is TGTGCCAGCAGCGCTCAGGGGGGGAACACCGGGGAGCTGTTTTTT.

V is TRBV10-3 and J is TRBJ2-2; D not resolved. Per the germline V gene, CDR1 is ENHRY and CDR2 is SYGVKD. The length of the CDR3 is 16 residues. Trimming took off 8 bases at V and 0 bases at J, with 16 bases between the two ends. Here the CDR3 reads CAIPGGAAANTGELFF. The CDR3 nucleotides read TGTGCCATCCCAGGCGGCGCTGCCGCGAACACCGGGGAGCTGTTTTTT.